This TCR beta chain was identified in a study of blood T cell repertoires in COVID-19. V was trimmed by 4 bases and J by 0 bases, leaving 11 bases between them. Germline CDR1 SGDLS, CDR2 YYNGEE. The CDR3 covers 14 residues. Membership in each cohort depended on participant-reported clinical history. Per the study methods: Reference gene primer amplification gave estimated nucleated cell counts. Assay used: immunoSEQ multiplex PCR; TCRdb lists only in-frame clones, some missing. The DNA was the basis for D and trimming; V, J and clone size are from that table. Among about 360,000 clones listed, 70% to 90% were seen once.

Specimen: PBMCs or T cells enriched from blood (not recorded which). The V call is TRBV9, the J call TRBJ2-7, with D perhaps matching TRBD1 (6 bases). This receptor was identified in a man in his thirties or forties who had recovered from COVID-19. The CDR3 reads CASSRDRSSYEQYF. Written as DNA, the CDR3 is TGTGCCAGCAGCCGAGACAGGAGCTCCTACGAGCAGTACTTC.